The rows below give T cell receptor beta chains drawn from one sample of a study of T cells after yellow fever vaccination. TCRdb redid the calling of the 5' RACE reads with MiXCR, one entry per CDR3 protein. Altogether 400,000 or so distinct CDR3 sequences are present, 11% being singletons, with the ten largest covering around 19%. The specimen was PBMCs, collected on the day of the first yellow fever vaccination. These receptors came from a man younger than 35 who received the YFV17D yellow fever vaccine. CDR3s include the opening cysteine and the closing phenylalanine or tryptophan. A D gene is named only where the DNA matches it firmly. A row's size may be missing; if present it is once, few, many or a size class.

j_call d_call v_call clone_size cdr3_aa cdr3_nt
TRBJ1-1 TRBD1 TRBV18 - CASSPGQGATEAFF TGTGCCAGCTCACCGGGACAGGGGGCCACTGAAGCTTTCTTT
TRBJ1-3 - TRBV11-2 few CASSLAVGNTIYF TGTGCCAGCAGCTTAGCGGTTGGAAACACCATATATTTT
TRBJ1-1 TRBD1 TRBV11-2 - CASSLATGENTEAFF TGTGCCAGCAGCTTAGCAACAGGGGAAAACACTGAAGCTTTCTTT
TRBJ1-3 TRBD1 TRBV18 few CASSPVRDSGNTIYF TGTGCCAGCTCACCCGTACGGGACAGTGGAAACACCATATATTTT
TRBJ2-5 TRBD2 TRBV9 few CASSVRPSGAQETQYF TGTGCCAGCAGCGTACGGCCTAGCGGGGCCCAAGAGACCCAGTACTTC
TRBJ2-1 - TRBV4-1 - CASSLTARGRDEQFF TGCGCCAGCAGCCTGACGGCCCGGGGTCGGGATGAGCAGTTCTTC
TRBJ1-6 - TRBV7-8 - CASSLDAGALHF TGTGCCAGCAGCTTAGACGCCGGGGCCCTCCACTTT
TRBJ2-5 TRBD2 TRBV5-4 - CASSPSGGSKETQYF TGTGCCAGCAGCCCTAGCGGGGGAAGTAAAGAGACCCAGTACTTC
TRBJ2-5 - TRBV6-5 - CASSYSSLPGEVETQYF TGTGCCAGCAGTTACTCGTCTCTTCCAGGCGAAGTTGAGACCCAGTACTTC
TRBJ2-3 - TRBV7-9 - CASSLGGDRTDTQYF TGTGCCAGCAGCTTAGGGGGGGACAGAACCGATACGCAGTATTTT
TRBJ2-1 - TRBV29-1 - CSGGGQPPHEQFF TGCAGCGGTGGCGGACAGCCACCCCATGAGCAGTTCTTC
TRBJ2-1 - TRBV11-2 few CASSARGGGSYNEQFF TGTGCCAGCAGCGCAAGAGGGGGGGGGTCCTACAATGAGCAGTTCTTC
TRBJ2-4 - TRBV20-1 - CSAKTAGVKNIQYF TGCAGTGCTAAGACAGCCGGTGTGAAAAACATTCAGTACTTC
TRBJ1-4 - TRBV9 few CASSPGTDNEKLFF TGTGCCAGCAGCCCCGGGACGGACAATGAAAAACTGTTTTTT
TRBJ2-2 - TRBV12-3/TRBV12-4 few CASSGVGATGELFF TGTGCCAGCAGTGGAGTAGGGGCCACCGGGGAGCTGTTTTTT